The T cell receptor (beta chain) under discussion was sequenced for a study of blood T cell repertoires in COVID-19. Background on the study: Collection of acute and convalescent COVID-19 samples took place in the United States, Italy and Spain. Sources were T cells, B-cell-depleted T cells, or PBMCs; the material itself was cDNA or gDNA.

This CDR3 spans 13 amino acids. CDR1 and CDR2 (germline): SNHLY, FYNNEI. The V and J ends lost 6 bases and 5 bases, in that order; junction bases with no gene match: 3. As originally analysed: Estimation of nucleated cell counts was performed using reference gene primer amplification. Only in-frame clones appear in the TCRdb table, and some are missing; sequencing was by immunoSEQ multiplex PCR. Clone size and the V and J calls come from that table; the DNA yielded D and trimming. The table shows roughly 87,000 clones, with approximately 85% occurring only once. Seattle patients were enrolled while actively infected and followed longitudinally.

The specimen was peripheral blood. V and J are TRBV2 and TRBJ2-5; 10 bases align to TRBD1. This clonotype was obtained from a woman over 75 with COVID-19, enrolled during active disease. The CDR3 protein is CASRTGGWETQYF. CDR3 DNA sequence: TGTGCCAGCAGGACAGGGGGCTGGGAGACCCAGTACTTC.